A single sample gave rise to the 21 T cell receptor beta chains below, sequenced in a study of T cell repertoires in cytomegalovirus infection. TCRdb itself ran the reads through MiXCR, one entry per CDR3 protein. The sample shows 150,000 to 200,000 distinct CDR3 sequences, approximately 28% of them seen only once. The sequencing sample was made of PBMCs. The origin of the receptors is a human donor in good health (CMV status not recorded). Some clones in this sample may be carry-over from other donors' samples.

This chain connects TRBV12-3 or TRBV12-4 to TRBJ1-2; D is unresolved. This CDR3 contains 15 residues. Trimming took off 1 base at V and 4 bases at J, with 13 bases between the two ends. In DNA, the CDR3 is TGTGCCAGCAGTTTAGTTCCAGCACGCACCTATGGCTACACCTTC. It encodes CASSLVPARTYGYTF.

This clonotype was recorded a few times. The chain recombines TRBV4-1 with TRBJ2-7; 7 nucleotides align to TRBD1. This CDR3 region has 15 residues. In germline, CDR1 is MGHRA, CDR2 YSYEKL. Germline trimming cut 4 bases from V and 3 bases from J; bases unmatched to any gene: 9. Here the CDR3 reads CASSRLPGQRYEQYF. DNA for the CDR3: TGCGCCAGCAGCCGACTACCGGGACAGCGCTACGAGCAGTACTTC.

The rearrangement links TRBV20-1 to TRBJ1-5; D is possibly TRBD1 (6 bases). Germline V gene sequence: CDR1 DFQATT, CDR2 SNEGSKA (reference sequence). V was trimmed by 5 bases and J by 7 bases, leaving 15 bases between them. This CDR3 spans 13 amino acids. This CDR3 is CSAVEGVQQPQHF. CDR3 coding DNA: TGCAGTGCTGTCGAGGGGGTCCAGCAGCCCCAGCATTTT.

This clonotype has ten or more counts. V usage is TRBV7-2 and J usage is TRBJ1-1; D perhaps matches TRBD1 (5 bases). This CDR3 spans 14 amino acids. Trimming shortened V by 3 bases and J by 0 bases, and 8 bases separated the two germline ends. Germline V lookup: CDR1 SGHTA, CDR2 FQGNSA. DNA of the CDR3: TGTGCCAGCAGCTTGGGGGGATTGAACACTGAAGCTTTCTTT. It specifies CASSLGGLNTEAFF.

This clonotype was counted ten times or more. This chain links TRBV6-5 with TRBJ2-5; the match to TRBD2 covers 13 bases. J lost 5 bases, V lost 0 bases, and 0 bases had no gene match. The germline gives CDR1 MNHEY, CDR2 SVGAGI. The CDR3 loop spans 15 amino acids. The CDR3 DNA sequence: TGTGCCAGCAGTTACTCGACTAGCGGGGGGGAGACCCAGTACTTC. Translation: CASSYSTSGGETQYF.

The chain couples TRBV13 to TRBJ1-3; 7 positions agree with TRBD1. V shed 3 bases, J shed 2 bases, and the junction held 10 bases outside the gene matches. Germline V gene sequence: CDR1 PRHDT, CDR2 FYEKMQ (reference sequence). This CDR3 is 17 amino acids long. The DNA of the CDR3 is TGTGCCAGCAGCTTTTACAGGGGACCCATCCCTGGAAACACCATATATTTT. Its translation is CASSFYRGPIPGNTIYF. The full variable domain, rest sourced from reference TRBV13 and TRBJ1-3, is AAGVIQSPRHLIKEKRETATLKCYPIPRHDTVYWYQQGPGQDPQFLISFYEKMQSDKGSIPDRFSAQQFSDYHSELNMSSLELGDSALYFCASSFYRGPIPGNTIYFGEGSWLTVV.

The rearrangement uses TRBV14 and TRBJ1-1, with D maybe TRBD1 (5 bases). V lost 3 bases, J lost 4 bases, and 12 bases lay in between. In germline, CDR1 is SGHDN, CDR2 FVKESK. This CDR3 is 14 amino acids long. CDR3 DNA: TGTGCCAGCAGCCAGGATCTGGGACTCACTGAAGCTTTCTTT. As protein: CASSQDLGLTEAFF.

The chain couples TRBV10-3 to TRBJ1-1; D gene ambiguous. The length of the CDR3 is 16 residues. V lost 0 bases and J 9 bases, leaving 20 bases between the germline ends. Germline V lookup: CDR1 ENHRY, CDR2 SYGVKD. CDR3 coding DNA: TGTGCCATCAGTGAGTCTAATCCCCGGACGCTGAGTAAAGCTTTCTTT. Its protein is CAISESNPRTLSKAFF.

This chain links TRBV20-1 with TRBJ1-2, with D perhaps matching TRBD1 (5 bases). The CDR3 is 11 amino acids. Germline V gene lookup returns CDR1 DFQATT and CDR2 SNEGSKA (reference sequence). Trimming removed 3 bases at V and 8 bases at J, with 10 bases between. The CDR3 DNA follows: TGCAGTGCTAGGCAGGGCGGCGGCTACACCTTC. This codes for CSARQGGGYTF.

The V gene is TRBV5-1, the J gene TRBJ2-7, with TRBD1 identical over 7 bases. The germline CDR1 and CDR2 sequences are SGHRS and YFSETQ. CDR3 length equals 15 residues. Trimming cost V 0 bases and J 6 bases; bases outside gene matches: 9. The CDR3 here is CASSLAGTETGEQYF. CDR3 bases: TGCGCCAGCAGCTTGGCCGGGACAGAAACCGGCGAGCAGTACTTC.

The gene calls are TRBV4-2 and TRBJ1-6; perhaps TRBD1 as D (5 bases). With 1 base removed from V and 6 bases from J, the gap between germline ends came to 7 bases. Germline V gene lookup returns CDR1 LGHNA and CDR2 YNFKEQ. The CDR3 loop spans 14 amino acids. In DNA form, the CDR3 reads TGTGCCAGCAGCCAAGGGGACTTTAATTCACCCCTCCACTTT. It encodes CASSQGDFNSPLHF.

This clonotype was counted a few times. The CDR3 DNA reads TGTGCCAGTAGTATTCGGGACACCTCCTACGAGCAGTACTTC. It translates to CASSIRDTSYEQYF. V usage is TRBV19 and J usage is TRBJ2-7; D perhaps matches TRBD1 (6 bases). Germline V CDR1 and CDR2: LNHDA, SQIVND (reference sequence). CDR3 length equals 14 residues. Trimming cost V 3 bases and J 0 bases, with 9 bases left between them.

This clonotype has only one observation. The rearrangement uses TRBV30 and TRBJ2-7; 7 nucleotides match TRBD2. V gave up 0 bases and J gave up 5 bases; unmatched junction bases: 4. There are 13 residues in the CDR3. Germline values: CDR1 GTSNPN, CDR2 SVGIG (reference sequence). The CDR3 DNA reads as TGTGCCTGGAGTGTAGGGCTAGCGGACGAGCAGTACTTC. It yields the protein CAWSVGLADEQYF.

This rearrangement joins TRBV19 to TRBJ1-1; D is unresolved. Germline loops: CDR1 LNHDA, CDR2 SQIVND (reference sequence). Trimming removed 3 bases at V and 1 base at J, with 9 bases between. CDR3 length equals 14 residues. CDR3 amino acids: CASSMDPQNTEAFF. CDR3 in DNA: TGTGCCAGTAGTATGGACCCCCAGAACACTGAAGCTTTCTTT.

V and J are TRBV7-3 and TRBJ2-3, with TRBD1 matching over 7 bases. Losses at the gene ends were 5 bases for V and 4 bases for J; bases not matched to a gene: 9. This CDR3 is built from 15 residues. The germline CDR1 and CDR2 sequences are SGHTA and FQGTGA. CDR3 nucleotides: TGTGCCAGCAGCCCAACCGGGACAGTATCAGATACGCAGTATTTT. Amino acids: CASSPTGTVSDTQYF.

The sample holds a few counts of this clonotype. The chain recombines TRBV5-8 with TRBJ1-5; D call uncertain. This CDR3 spans 15 amino acids. CDR1 is SGHTS and CDR2 is YDEGEE in the germline V gene. V lost 4 bases to trimming and J lost 0 bases, with 11 bases between them. The CDR3 loop is CASSPDGHSNQPQHF. The CDR3 DNA reads TGTGCCAGCAGCCCGGACGGTCATAGCAATCAGCCCCAGCATTTT.

The genes are TRBV10-3 and TRBJ1-6; D may be TRBD1 (5 bases). Trimming took off 0 bases at V and 6 bases at J, with 12 bases between the two ends. Per germline, CDR1 ENHRY and CDR2 SYGVKD. This CDR3 spans 16 amino acids. As DNA, the CDR3 is TGTGCCATCAGTGAGTCTGGAGGGACCCCTAATTCACCCCTCCACTTT. Its protein is CAISESGGTPNSPLHF.

There are many counts of this clonotype. The rearrangement joins TRBV7-8 to TRBJ2-1, with TRBD1 identical over 8 bases. V shed 5 bases and J 5 bases; nucleotides not matched to a gene: 2. Germline V lookup: CDR1 SGHVS, CDR2 FQNEAQ. The CDR3 loop spans 13 amino acids. The DNA of the CDR3 is TGTGCCAGCAGCCGGGACAGGCACAATGAGCAGTTCTTC. Translating it yields CASSRDRHNEQFF. The whole variable domain, remainder taken from reference TRBV7-8 and TRBJ2-1, is GAGVSQSPRYKVAKRGQDVALRCDPISGHVSLFWYQQALGQGPEFLTYFQNEAQLDKSGLPSDRFFAERPEGSVSTLKIQRTQQEDSAVYLCASSRDRHNEQFFGPGTRLTVL.

V is TRBV27 and J is TRBJ2-3, with a weak D call TRBD2 (6 bases). The V end was cut by 3 bases, the J end by 2 bases, with 12 bases between. The CDR3 covers 15 residues. The V gene's germline CDR1 is MNHEY and CDR2 SMNVEV (reference sequence). CDR3 DNA: TGTGCCAGCAGTTTGTCTCGGGAGTCCACAGATACGCAGTATTTT. It translates to CASSLSRESTDTQYF.

Only a few counts were recorded for this clonotype. The rearrangement links TRBV5-5 to TRBJ1-5; the D is unclear. Per germline, CDR1 SGHKS and CDR2 YYEKEE (reference sequence). Trimming cost V 4 bases and J 2 bases, with 7 bases left between them. CDR3 length: 13 amino acids. DNA of the CDR3: TGTGCCAGCAGCCACCTAGGCAATCAGCCCCAGCATTTT. This translates into CASSHLGNQPQHF. Full variable domain (outside the CDR3, taken from reference TRBV5-5 and TRBJ1-5): DAGVTQSPTHLIKTRGQQVTLRCSPISGHKSVSWYQQVLGQGPQFIFQYYEKEERGRGNFPDRFSARQFPNYSSELNVNALLLGDSALYLCASSHLGNQPQHFGDGTRLSIL.

The genes are TRBV29-1 and TRBJ1-1, with a weak D call TRBD1 (6 bases). Trimming took 5 bases from V and 5 from J, leaving 15 bases between them. CDR3 size: 13 residues. Germline loops: CDR1 SQVTM, CDR2 ANQGSEA. Here the CDR3 DNA reads TGCAGCGTTCGGGGGCGGGGTAGGACTGAAGCTTTCTTT. Amino acid sequence: CSVRGRGRTEAFF.